This T cell receptor (beta chain) appears in the sequencing data of a study of blood T cell repertoires in COVID-19. Study details: Researchers got acute and convalescent COVID-19 samples from the United States, Italy and Spain. PBMCs, B-cell-depleted T cells, or T cells provided the cDNA or gDNA that made up the material.

Using immunoSEQ multiplex PCR, the repertoire was profiled, and TCRdb retains in-frame clones only, with some absent. The sample yields 200,000 to 250,000 clones, around 83% seen once. The V gene end was trimmed by 5 bases and the J gene end by 5 bases; junction bases not matched to a gene: 3. CDR3 length equals 14 residues. Germline lookup yields CDR1 LGHDT and CDR2 YNNKEL (reference sequence). The participants were between roughly 18 and 89 years old and came from about two dozen US areas. Donors were grouped by their self-reported clinical history. This sequence originates from a woman aged 40-49 years with acute COVID-19. The chain joins TRBV3-1 (or the pseudogene TRBV3-2) to TRBJ2-3; 11 bases are shared with TRBD2. Material for sequencing was PBMCs or T cells enriched from blood (not recorded which). CDR3 bases: TGTGCCAGCAGCGACGGACTAGCGGGAGATACGCAGTATTTT. Its translation: CASSDGLAGDTQYF.